This T cell receptor beta chain was sequenced in a study of CD8+CD57+ T cells in acquired aplastic anemia. About the study: The average for DNA from sorted CD4+ and CD8+ cells was 3.2 ug.

The CDR3 spans 14 residues. Germline CDR1 and CDR2: SGHVS and FNYEAQ. Trimming removed 4 bases at V and 5 bases at J, with 14 bases between. Findings and limits, study-wide: Patients and controls were not found to differ significantly in CD8+ Simpson's diversity. Found in both controls and patients were around 29 CD8+ CDR3 sequences.

For CDR3 and TCR beta VDJ profiling, genomic DNA was the template used. Using its own MiXCR run on the reads, TCRdb lists one record per CDR3 protein. Of 130,000 or so distinct CDR3 sequences listed, almost 40% are singletons. This clonotype came up many times. Its antigen remains unknown. Patients included in sequencing had previously demonstrated CD8+CD57+ cell expansion by flow cytometry. Every patient was diagnosed with severe acquired aplastic anemia. J is TRBJ1-2 and V is TRBV7-6, with TRBD1 as a possible D gene (5 bases). This receptor was identified in a human donor with aplastic anemia. Sequencing was done on a sample of sorted CD4+, CD8+, or CD8+CD57+ T cells (not recorded which) from PBMCs. The DNA for the CDR3 is TGTGCCAGCAGCTCGGGGGAGGGTTGGTATGGCTACACCTTC. Its translation: CASSSGEGWYGYTF.